The next 21 T cell receptor beta chains were all read from a single sample in a study of shared clonotypes between healthy human individuals. TCRdb keeps only in-frame clones here, not all; method: immunoSEQ multiplex PCR. The table includes approximately 2.4 million clones, approximately 95% detected once. The material sequenced was naive CD4+ T cells sorted from blood. As for subset: CD45RA+ positively selected. The source of these receptors is a man younger than 35 in good health.

This clone was seen only once. The chain links TRBV27 to TRBJ1-2; the D gene is possibly TRBD1 (6 bases). Per germline, CDR1 MNHEY and CDR2 SMNVEV (reference sequence). V lost 6 bases and J 0 bases, leaving 23 bases between the germline ends. There are 18 residues in the CDR3. The CDR3 sequence is CASSLRVTGTRANYGYTF. DNA of the CDR3: TGTGCCAGCAGCTTAAGGGTTACAGGGACGAGAGCTAACTATGGCTACACCTTC.

The V and J genes are TRBV6-5 and TRBJ1-1; no definite D call. The CDR3 has 16 residues. V was clipped by 2 bases and J by 0 bases, with 13 bases between them. Germline V gene sequence: CDR1 MNHEY, CDR2 SVGAGI. The DNA for the CDR3 is TGTGCCAGCAGTTACACGACGGATACCATGAACACTGAAGCTTTCTTT. Amino acids: CASSYTTDTMNTEAFF.

V and J are TRBV27 and TRBJ2-7, with TRBD1 matching 8 bases. V lost 5 bases, J lost 4 bases, and 7 bases stayed unmatched. CDR1 and CDR2 (germline): MNHEY, SMNVEV (reference sequence). This CDR3 region has 14 residues. This CDR3 is CASSTDRARYEQYF. CDR3 coding DNA: TGTGCCAGCAGTACGGACAGGGCCCGATACGAGCAGTACTTC.

The chain recombines TRBV28 with TRBJ1-1; the D gene is possibly TRBD1 (6 bases). The CDR3 spans 14 residues. Germline CDR1 MDHEN, CDR2 SYDVKM. Trimming took 6 bases from V and 5 from J, leaving 16 bases between them. DNA of the CDR3: TGTGCCAGCAGACCGTTTGGGGGGCAGACTGAAGCTTTCTTT. Protein sequence: CASRPFGGQTEAFF.

As for this clone: Additional DNA sequences in this sample encode the identical CDR3. V gene TRBV11-2 combines with J gene TRBJ1-1; D might be TRBD1 (5 bases). Between the trimmed V and J ends, which lost 1 base and 5 bases, there was a span of 11 bases. Per germline, CDR1 SGHAT and CDR2 FQNNGV. The CDR3 consists of 14 residues. The DNA of the CDR3 is TGTGCCAGCAGCTTAGTCGCGGGGGGGACTGAAGCTTTCTTT. This translates into CASSLVAGGTEAFF.

The rearrangement uses TRBV10-3 and TRBJ1-6; maybe TRBD1 (6 bases). The CDR3 length is 15 residues. The germline V gene encodes CDR1 ENHRY and CDR2 SYGVKD. Trimming removed 0 bases from V and 9 bases from J, with 12 bases in between. The CDR3 DNA is TGTGCCATCAGTGAGTCCCCAGGGGTGATTTCACCCCTCCACTTT. It is translated as CAISESPGVISPLHF.

This chain joins TRBV28 and TRBJ2-5, with 9 positions matching TRBD2. The CDR3 extends over 16 amino acids. Germline V gene sequence: CDR1 MDHEN, CDR2 SYDVKM. Trimming at V came to 6 bases and at J to 5 bases, leaving 13 bases not matched to a gene. CDR3 protein: CASSPASAGGWETQYF. The CDR3, as DNA: TGTGCCAGCAGCCCCGCCTCAGCGGGGGGATGGGAGACCCAGTACTTC.

The V gene is TRBV10-1, the J gene TRBJ1-3; D unresolved. Germline loops: CDR1 WNHNN, CDR2 SYGVQD (reference sequence). V lost 3 bases to trimming and J lost 2 bases, with 8 bases between them. The CDR3 has 14 amino acids. The CDR3 loop reads CASSDGIAGNTIYF. CDR3 coding DNA: TGCGCCAGCAGTGATGGGATCGCTGGAAACACCATATATTTT.

The chain is built from TRBV5-4 and TRBJ1-2, with a weak D call TRBD1 (5 bases). The CDR3 sequence is 15 residues long. Between the trimmed V and J ends, which lost 0 bases and 0 bases, there was a span of 9 bases. CDR1 and CDR2 from the germline V gene are SGHNT and YYREEE (reference sequence). The CDR3 is CASSLEGSPNYGYTF. DNA of the CDR3: TGTGCCAGCAGCTTGGAGGGGTCCCCTAACTATGGCTACACCTTC.

The V and J genes are TRBV6-1 and TRBJ2-1; 9 nucleotides align to TRBD1. This CDR3 region has 15 residues. The junction had 7 bases not matched to a gene; V was cut back by 4 bases and J by 6 bases. The germline CDR1 and CDR2 sequences are MNHNS and SASEGT. CDR3: CASSGEGQGINEQFF. The DNA for the CDR3 is TGTGCCAGCAGTGGGGAGGGACAGGGTATCAATGAGCAGTTCTTC.

The chain is built from TRBV5-4 and TRBJ1-2; the D is unclear. CDR1 is SGHNT, CDR2 YYREEE, per germline (reference sequence). The CDR3 is made up of 13 amino acids. The V gene lost 5 bases and the J gene lost 3 bases, with 11 bases spanning the gap. CDR3 coding DNA: TGTGCCAGCAGAAAAACACCGGACTATGGCTACACCTTC. Translating gives CASRKTPDYGYTF. Looking up the rest from reference TRBV5-4 and TRBJ1-2 gives the full variable domain: ETGVTQSPTHLIKTRGQQVTLRCSSQSGHNTVSWYQQALGQGPQFIFQYYREEENGRGNFPPRFSGLQFPNYSSELNVNALELDDSALYLCASRKTPDYGYTFGSGTRLTVV.

This rearrangement joins TRBV30 to TRBJ1-5; no reliable D call. Germline CDR1 GTSNPN, CDR2 SVGIG (reference sequence). The CDR3 consists of 16 residues. With 0 bases removed from V and 7 bases from J, the gap between germline ends came to 19 bases. CDR3 bases: TGTGCCTGGAGTGTTAAAAGGCGGCCTCTCCCCCAGCCCCAGCATTTT. Its protein product is CAWSVKRRPLPQPQHF.

About this clone: This specimen includes other DNA sequences encoding the same CDR3. The gene calls are TRBV5-1 and TRBJ2-7; possibly TRBD1 for D (6 bases). This CDR3 region has 14 residues. The germline V gene encodes CDR1 SGHRS and CDR2 YFSETQ. V shed 4 bases and J shed 1 base, with 12 bases lying between them. The CDR3 DNA reads TGCGCCAGCAGCCCAAGAGGACAGTCCTACGAGCAGTACTTC. Translation gives CASSPRGQSYEQYF.

Concerning this clone: Within the sample, other DNA sequences also encode this same CDR3. The chain employs TRBV5-1 and TRBJ2-2, with D possibly being TRBD2 (7 bases). CDR3 size: 16 residues. Trimming pared 4 bases from V and 1 base from J, leaving 14 bases between. Germline V gives CDR1 SGHRS, CDR2 YFSETQ. The CDR3 protein is CASSPGASGNTGELFF. CDR3 DNA: TGCGCCAGCAGCCCAGGGGCTAGCGGGAACACCGGGGAGCTGTTTTTT.

The chain joins TRBV2 to TRBJ1-2; maybe TRBD1 (6 bases). This CDR3 has 14 residues. V was trimmed by 0 bases and J by 7 bases, leaving 12 bases between them. CDR1 is SNHLY and CDR2 is FYNNEI in the germline V gene. The CDR3 DNA reads TGTGCCAGCAGTGAAGCAACAGGGAACGCTGGCTACACCTTC. Protein sequence: CASSEATGNAGYTF.

The chain joins TRBV4-1 to TRBJ1-1, with a tentative D call TRBD1 (5 bases). CDR1 MGHRA and CDR2 YSYEKL come from the germline V gene. V lost 1 base and J 0 bases, leaving 12 bases between the germline ends. The CDR3 totals 16 residues. The CDR3 loop reads CASSQVQGIMNTEAFF. The CDR3 DNA is TGCGCCAGCAGCCAAGTTCAGGGAATAATGAACACTGAAGCTTTCTTT.

The J gene is TRBJ2-2, the V gene TRBV9; possible D gene TRBD1, 5 bases. The CDR3 totals 12 residues. V dropped 4 bases and J dropped 7 bases, with 8 bases sitting between them. Germline loops: CDR1 SGDLS, CDR2 YYNGEE. DNA of the CDR3: TGTGCCAGCAGCCCACAGGACGGGGAGCTGTTTTTT. Its protein product is CASSPQDGELFF.

The V and J genes are TRBV7-2 and TRBJ2-7, with 8 bases fitting TRBD1. The CDR3 spans 15 residues. CDR1 and CDR2 from the germline V gene are SGHTA and FQGNSA. The J segment lost 2 bases and the V segment lost 1 base, leaving 4 bases of the junction unmatched. DNA of the CDR3: TGTGCCAGCAGCTTAGATTGGGGACAGGCCTACGAGCAGTACTTC. It encodes CASSLDWGQAYEQYF.

V gene TRBV27 combines with J gene TRBJ2-4, with 10 bases fitting TRBD1. With V trimmed by 10 bases and J by 5 bases, 5 bases remained unmatched. Germline V gene data show CDR1 as MNHEY and CDR2 as SMNVEV (reference sequence). This CDR3 is built from 13 residues. The CDR3 DNA is TGTGCCACCCGACAGGGGGCGCAAAACATTCAGTACTTC. Protein product: CATRQGAQNIQYF.

Details on this clone: Other nucleotide sequences in the sample specify the same CDR3. The chain links TRBV5-1 to TRBJ1-1; no clear D. V dropped 2 bases and J dropped 4 bases, with 12 bases sitting between them. The CDR3 contains 14 residues. CDR1 is SGHRS and CDR2 is YFSETQ in the germline V gene. The CDR3 nucleotides are TGCGCCAGCAGCTTAAATGCGGGGAGCACTGAAGCTTTCTTT. Protein sequence: CASSLNAGSTEAFF.

Turning to this clone: Other nucleotide sequences from this sample produce the same CDR3. The chain uses TRBV18 and TRBJ2-7; tentative D call: TRBD2 (5 bases). CDR3 length equals 14 residues. Per the germline V gene, CDR1 is KGHSH and CDR2 is LQKENI. Trimming pared 2 bases from V and 4 bases from J, leaving 12 bases between. The CDR3 sequence is CASSPGSGSYEQYF. The CDR3, as DNA: TGTGCCAGCTCACCAGGCTCGGGATCATACGAGCAGTACTTC.